Ten or more counts support the clone carrying this T cell receptor beta chain. The antigen is not known. 5'RACE primed from the constant segment yielded TCR alpha and TCR beta cDNA libraries bearing sample barcodes and UMIs. Each CDR3 protein is one row after TCRdb ran MiXCR on the 5' RACE reads. The sample has about 44,000 distinct CDR3 sequences; 7.3% are singletons. This entry belongs to a study of T-cell memory formation after mild COVID-19. Study as a whole: TCR clusters were mostly confined to one donor each.

V was pared by 3 bases and J by 2 bases, with 4 bases of the junction left unmatched. This CDR3 is built from 14 residues. CDR1 and CDR2 (germline): MGHRA, YSYEKL. General study results and limits: The finding that pre-infection memory included some responding clones suggested that cross-reactive memory joined.

The sequenced sample was PBMCs or a T cell subset sorted from them (not recorded which). The genes are TRBV4-1 and TRBJ2-7, with TRBD1 identical over 7 bases. This TCR came from a man aged 18 to 30 who had mild COVID-19 (a few samples of this study predate the infection). Cell type and time point are not known. In nucleotides, the CDR3 is TGCGCCAGCAGCCATAATCAGGGGGCCTACGAGCAGTACTTC. It encodes CASSHNQGAYEQYF.